The next 21 T cell receptor beta chains were all read from a single sample in a study of T cell repertoires in breast cancer. Unpaired genes were suppressed by blocking oligonucleotides during a second nested PCR. TCRdb independently ran MiXCR on the emulsion pairing reads; one entry per CDR3 protein. The sample includes nearly 40,000 distinct CDR3 sequences, roughly 42% of them seen just once. Paired alpha-beta TCRs of CD8+ T cells were analyzed by expanded emulsion RT-PCR. Sequences were obtained from CD8+ T cells. These receptors all stem from a pool of human donors with breast cancer or a healthy control (not recorded which).

V gene TRBV7-2 combines with J gene TRBJ1-1; no firm D call. Germline loops: CDR1 SGHTA, CDR2 FQGNSA. The CDR3 totals 14 residues. Trimming removed 5 bases at V and 2 bases at J, with 12 bases between. CDR3 region: CASSRRTDNTEAFF. The DNA for the CDR3 is TGTGCCAGCAGCCGTCGGACGGATAACACTGAAGCTTTCTTT.

At least ten counts were recorded for this clonotype. The chain is built from TRBV27 and TRBJ2-1; 13 bases align to TRBD2. The CDR3 runs 15 residues. Germline values: CDR1 MNHEY, CDR2 SMNVEV (reference sequence). V lost 4 bases, J lost 9 bases, and 6 bases stayed unmatched. The CDR3 spells CASSSWTSGRPEQFF. In nucleotides, the CDR3 is TGTGCCAGCAGTTCGTGGACTAGCGGGAGACCTGAGCAGTTCTTC.

The rearrangement joins TRBV7-8 to TRBJ2-1; 14 nucleotides align to TRBD2. The germline CDR1 and CDR2 sequences are SGHVS and FQNEAQ. The V segment lost 5 bases and the J segment 3 bases; nucleotides outside the gene matches: 9. CDR3 length: 18 amino acids. DNA of the CDR3: TGTGCCAGCAGCATGGGACTAGCGGGGGCTCTATTCTACAATGAGCAGTTCTTC. This sequence encodes CASSMGLAGALFYNEQFF.

In its sample, this clonotype was seen a few times. The chain recombines TRBV10-3 with TRBJ1-5; 7 nucleotides match TRBD1. The germline gives CDR1 ENHRY, CDR2 SYGVKD. The CDR3 has 13 amino acids. V shed 8 bases and J 0 bases; nucleotides not matched to a gene: 1. The CDR3 DNA follows: TGTGCCATCGGGACAGATAGCAATCAGCCCCAGCATTTT. This codes for CAIGTDSNQPQHF.

V is TRBV19 and J is TRBJ2-5; 9 nucleotides agree with TRBD1. CDR1 is LNHDA, CDR2 SQIVND, per germline (reference sequence). Losses at the gene ends were 5 bases for V and 5 bases for J; bases not matched to a gene: 6. This CDR3 region has 14 residues. The CDR3 protein is CASSGDRGYETQYF. CDR3 sequence (DNA): TGTGCCAGTAGTGGAGACAGGGGGTACGAGACCCAGTACTTC.

The chain has TRBV12-3 or TRBV12-4 and TRBJ1-1; D not certain. Trimming left V 5 bases short and J 0 bases short, with 13 bases between. This CDR3 is 15 amino acids long. CDR3 protein: CASSPGRNLNTEAFF. The CDR3 DNA sequence: TGTGCCAGCAGTCCCGGACGCAATCTGAACACTGAAGCTTTCTTT.

The chain recombines TRBV20-1 with TRBJ2-4; D is perhaps TRBD2 (6 bases). Trimming shortened V by 0 bases and J by 8 bases, and 14 bases separated the two germline ends. Germline V lookup: CDR1 DFQATT, CDR2 SNEGSKA (reference sequence). The CDR3 has 14 amino acids. CDR3 sequence reads: CSARDSGGGHIQYF. CDR3 coding DNA: TGCAGTGCTAGAGACTCCGGGGGTGGTCACATTCAGTACTTC.

V and J are TRBV10-3 and TRBJ2-3; D is uncertain. This CDR3 comprises 15 residues. V was cut by 0 bases and J by 5 bases, with 12 bases left in between. The germline V gene encodes CDR1 ENHRY and CDR2 SYGVKD. The CDR3: CAISESNQLEDTQYF. Written as DNA, the CDR3 is TGTGCCATCAGTGAGTCCAACCAATTAGAAGATACGCAGTATTTT.

The V and J genes are TRBV19 and TRBJ2-3; D might be TRBD2 (6 bases). The germline CDR1 and CDR2 sequences are LNHDA and SQIVND (reference sequence). V lost 10 bases to trimming and J lost 0 bases, with 20 bases between them. The length of the CDR3 is 16 residues. The CDR3 sequence is CATSSISGSSTDTQYF. The CDR3 region has the DNA TGTGCCACCAGCTCCATTAGCGGATCTAGCACAGATACGCAGTATTTT.

Here the CDR3 DNA reads TGCGCCAGCAGCTTGGAGGGAGGCTCCTACAATGAGCAGTTCTTC. Protein: CASSLEGGSYNEQFF. The chain combines TRBV5-1 with TRBJ2-1; a possible D gene is TRBD2 (6 bases). The ends were cut back, 0 bases at V and 0 bases at J, with 7 bases in the middle. CDR1 is SGHRS and CDR2 is YFSETQ in the germline V gene. CDR3 length equals 15 residues.

Notes on this clonotype: A clone one base away is much larger, so this may be a read error. The chain is built from TRBV27 and TRBJ2-5, with D possibly matching TRBD1 (5 bases). The CDR3 runs to 15 residues. In germline, CDR1 is MNHEY, CDR2 SMNVEV (reference sequence). The CDR3 is CASGLIDRPQEAQYF. The CDR3 nucleotides read TGTGCCAGCGGGCTTATAGACAGACCGCAAGAGGCCCAGTACTTC.

This clonotype was seen many times. The chain has TRBV7-9 and TRBJ2-3; D not resolved. Germline CDR1 and CDR2: SEHNR and FQNEAQ (reference sequence). The CDR3 loop spans 14 amino acids. Trimming cost V 4 bases and J 1 base, with 9 bases left between them. CDR3 sequence reads: CASSSLGRTDTQYF. The CDR3 DNA follows: TGTGCCAGCAGCTCCCTGGGCCGCACAGATACGCAGTATTTT.

The V and J genes are TRBV29-1 and TRBJ1-4, with TRBD1 identical over 9 bases. The V gene end was trimmed by 7 bases and the J gene end by 8 bases; junction bases not matched to a gene: 8. CDR1 is SQVTM and CDR2 is ANQGSEA in the germline V gene. CDR3 length: 13 residues. The chain's CDR3 is CSALDRGIEKLFF. DNA for the CDR3: TGCAGCGCCCTGGACAGGGGAATAGAAAAACTGTTTTTT.

In its sample, this clonotype was seen a few times. The chain employs TRBV27 and TRBJ1-4; D gene unclear. The CDR3 loop spans 15 amino acids. V was pared by 1 base and J by 0 bases, with 6 bases between. Germline V lookup: CDR1 MNHEY, CDR2 SMNVEV (reference sequence). The CDR3 spells CASSLFGPTNEKLFF. The CDR3 region has the DNA TGTGCCAGCAGTTTATTCGGGCCAACTAATGAAAAACTGTTTTTT.

This clonotype was observed a single time. The chain uses TRBV20-1 and TRBJ2-7; TRBD2 agrees at 7 bases. The germline V gene encodes CDR1 DFQATT and CDR2 SNEGSKA (reference sequence). After removal of 6 bases from V and 7 bases from J, the junction contained 33 bases not matched to a gene. The CDR3 covers 20 residues. For the CDR3, the DNA is TGCAGTGCACTATACCCTCGGCCCGGGACTATAGAGGGTTGGGTCGATGAGCAGTACTTC. Protein: CSALYPRPGTIEGWVDEQYF.

On this clonotype: This sequence may be a read error, since a much larger clone differs from it by one base. V gene TRBV7-3 combines with J gene TRBJ2-7; D is unresolved. The germline V gene encodes CDR1 SGHTA and CDR2 FQGTGA. This CDR3 is built from 13 residues. The CDR3 is CASSLSGSYEQHF. CDR3 sequence (DNA): TGTGCCAGCAGCTTATCGGGTTCCTACGAGCAGCACTTC.

The table lists this clonotype with a few counts. The CDR3: CSARDPGQGGYEQYF. The DNA of the CDR3 is TGCAGTGCTAGAGACCCGGGACAGGGGGGATACGAGCAGTACTTC. The chain joins TRBV20-1 to TRBJ2-7; 11 nucleotides align to TRBD1. The CDR3 is 15 residues long. The germline gives CDR1 DFQATT, CDR2 SNEGSKA (reference sequence). V shed 0 bases, J shed 4 bases, and the junction held 5 bases outside the gene matches.

This clonotype was counted a few times. The chain employs TRBV19 and TRBJ1-1; no firm D call. The CDR3 length is 13 residues. Germline-derived CDR1 and CDR2 are LNHDA and SQIVND (reference sequence). The V gene lost 7 bases and the J gene lost 4 bases, with 13 bases spanning the gap. The CDR3 nucleotides are TGTGCCAGTAATGAGGGAGGGCGCACTGAAGCTTTCTTT. Residues: CASNEGGRTEAFF.

This clonotype was seen a few times. The chain carries TRBV5-1 and TRBJ2-1; the match to TRBD1 covers 8 bases. The CDR3 totals 13 residues. Trimming at V came to 4 bases and at J to 10 bases, leaving 7 bases not matched to a gene. Per the germline V gene, CDR1 is SGHRS and CDR2 is YFSETQ. CDR3 in amino acids: CASSTQGADEQFF. CDR3 nucleotide sequence: TGCGCCAGCAGCACTCAGGGGGCTGACGAGCAGTTCTTC.

This chain links TRBV30 with TRBJ2-3; tentative D call: TRBD1 (5 bases). V lost 4 bases and J lost 6, with 14 bases in between. CDR3 length equals 13 residues. The germline gives CDR1 GTSNPN, CDR2 SVGIG (reference sequence). CDR3 DNA sequence: TGTGCCTGGATTATCCAGGGTCTGGATACGCAGTATTTT. This gives the protein CAWIIQGLDTQYF.

This clonotype occurred many times. The V call is TRBV27, the J call TRBJ2-5; 10 nucleotides agree with TRBD1. V lost 3 bases and J lost 4; bases outside the gene matches: 5. The CDR3 spans 15 residues. CDR1 and CDR2 (germline): MNHEY, SMNVEV (reference sequence). CDR3 region: CASSLGQGRRETQYF. In DNA, the CDR3 is TGTGCCAGCAGTTTGGGACAGGGGCGGCGAGAGACCCAGTACTTC.